What follows is one TCR beta chain and its context. Its antigen is currently unknown. One end of the junction is discordant with germline, which a read error may explain. This sample stems from a study of T-cell memory formation after mild COVID-19. General study findings and limits: Clones that contracted from day 15 to 85 were balanced CD4/CD8, while later expanders leaned CD4+. CD4+ contracting clones were mainly CM and EM; CD8+ ones, EMRA. Some clones that responded were present in memory (sampled pre-infection), which suggests cross-reactive memory joined.

The CDR3 sequence is 13 residues long. Constant-segment-primed 5'RACE gave TCR alpha and TCR beta cDNA libraries with sample barcodes and UMIs. TCRdb reprocessed the 5' RACE reads via MiXCR and lists one record per CDR3 protein. The data show approximately 52,000 distinct CDR3 sequences, with approximately 9.1% seen just once and about 10% held by the top ten. Sequencing was performed on PBMCs or a T cell subset sorted from them (not recorded which). The genes are TRBV12-3 or TRBV12-4 and TRBJ2-7; D is unclear. This sequence was found in an adult woman who had mild COVID-19 (a few samples of this study predate the infection). Cell type and time point are not known. CDR3 coding DNA: TGTGCCAGCAGATTAGATTACTCCTACGAGCAGTACTTC. It translates to CASRLDYSYEQYF.